This TCR beta chain was captured by sequencing in a study of blood T cells in healthy people across ages. A word on this clonotype: Its antigen is not known.

Study outcomes and limitations: Naive CD4+ cell counts and diversity both ran higher in long-lived than in aged donors. Unknown donor CMV status possibly confounded expanded clonotype changes.

Peripheral blood, roughly 9.3 milliliters per donor, was collected. A second 7 to 11 cycle PCR used barcoded and J-beta primers. TCRdb re-analysed the 5' RACE reads in MiXCR, keeping a single row per CDR3 protein. Here the sample spans around 1,600,000 distinct CDR3 sequences, around 40% being singletons. Germline V gene data show CDR1 as MNHEY and CDR2 as SVGAGI. Trimming removed 0 bases at V and 8 bases at J, with 13 bases between. The CDR3 has 15 residues. The source is a woman aged 18-29 years in good health. The V gene is TRBV6-5, the J gene TRBJ1-4; D is uncertain. The sample consisted of blood. CDR3 sequence: CASSYSGGRREKLFF. Written as DNA, the CDR3 is TGTGCCAGCAGTTACTCTGGAGGACGGAGAGAAAAACTGTTTTTT.